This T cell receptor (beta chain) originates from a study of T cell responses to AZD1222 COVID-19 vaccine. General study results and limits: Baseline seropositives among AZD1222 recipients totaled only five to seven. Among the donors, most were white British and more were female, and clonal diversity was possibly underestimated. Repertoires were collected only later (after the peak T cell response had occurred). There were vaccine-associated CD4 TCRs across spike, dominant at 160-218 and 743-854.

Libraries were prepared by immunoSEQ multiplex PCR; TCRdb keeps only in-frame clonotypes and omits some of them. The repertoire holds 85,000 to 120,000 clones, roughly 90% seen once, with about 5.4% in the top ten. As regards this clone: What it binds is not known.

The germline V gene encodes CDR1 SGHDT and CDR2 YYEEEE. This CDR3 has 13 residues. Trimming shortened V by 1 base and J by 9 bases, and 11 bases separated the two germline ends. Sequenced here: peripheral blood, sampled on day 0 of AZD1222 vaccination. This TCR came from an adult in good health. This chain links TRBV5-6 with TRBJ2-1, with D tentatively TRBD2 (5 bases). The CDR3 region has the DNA TGTGCCAGCAGCTTGTTCGGTCGGGGTGAGCAGTTCTTC. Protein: CASSLFGRGEQFF.